A selection of T cell receptor beta chains follows, all from one sample in a study of shared clonotypes between healthy human individuals. TCRdb keeps only in-frame clones here, not all; method: immunoSEQ multiplex PCR. The sample shows roughly 1.4 million clones, about 98.5% of them seen only once. What was sequenced was naive CD4+ T cells sorted from blood. The receptors stem from a man aged 30 to 39 in good health. The CDR3 runs from the conserved cysteine through the conserved F or W. Fields, in order: J gene, D gene, V gene, clone size, CDR3 protein, CDR3 DNA. A D gene is named only where the DNA matches it firmly. Size tells how often a clone was seen (once, few, many) or the class of an expanded clone, and some rows leave it out.

TRBJ2-3 TRBD1 TRBV5-1 - CASSLRSVGDRRTDTQYF TGCGCCAGCAGCTTGCGGTCAGTGGGGGACAGGCGGACAGATACGCAGTATTTT
TRBJ2-7 - TRBV5-4 - CATRIPGVTYEQYF TGTGCCACCCGAATCCCGGGGGTAACCTACGAGCAGTACTTC
TRBJ2-5 - TRBV15 - CATSQGGREQETQYF TGTGCCACCAGCCAGGGGGGGAGGGAGCAAGAGACCCAGTACTTC
TRBJ2-7 - TRBV11-2 - CASRKHALSSYEQYF TGTGCCAGCCGGAAACACGCCCTTAGCTCCTACGAGCAGTACTTC
TRBJ1-5 - TRBV5-4 - CASSSGPNQPQHF TGTGCCAGCAGCTCCGGGCCCAATCAGCCCCAGCATTTT
TRBJ2-2 TRBD1 TRBV28 - CASRTGTGELFF TGTGCCAGCAGGACAGGGACCGGGGAGCTGTTTTTT
TRBJ2-4 TRBD2 TRBV28 once CASRGTSGTQAKNIQYF TGTGCCAGCAGGGGGACTAGCGGGACCCAAGCCAAAAACATTCAGTACTTC
TRBJ1-1 TRBD1 TRBV7-9 - CASSRRDRGNTEAFF TGTGCCAGCAGCCGTCGGGACAGGGGGAACACTGAAGCTTTCTTT
TRBJ2-1 TRBD2 TRBV5-1 - CASSSRLAGAYNEQFF TGCGCCAGCAGCTCCCGACTAGCGGGAGCCTACAATGAGCAGTTCTTC
TRBJ1-2 TRBD1 TRBV7-9 once CASSPWTGSWDYGYTF TGTGCCAGCAGCCCCTGGACAGGATCATGGGACTATGGCTACACCTTC
TRBJ2-5 TRBD2 TRBV19 - CASSTRAGEGETQYF TGTGCCAGTAGTACAAGAGCGGGAGAGGGAGAGACCCAGTACTTC
TRBJ2-5 - TRBV6-5 - CASSYHREYQETQYF TGTGCCAGCAGTTACCACAGGGAGTACCAAGAGACCCAGTACTTC
TRBJ2-2 - TRBV9 - CASNKDPNTGELFF TGTGCCAGCAACAAAGACCCGAACACCGGGGAGCTGTTTTTT
TRBJ1-1 - TRBV5-8 - CASSYFAGALNTEAFF TGTGCCAGCAGCTATTTCGCGGGAGCCCTGAACACTGAAGCTTTCTTT
TRBJ1-2 - TRBV28 - CASSSQGFGYTF TGTGCCAGCAGTTCACAGGGCTTCGGCTACACCTTC
TRBJ1-1 - TRBV6-6 - CASSFIPGAPTEAFF TGTGCCAGCAGTTTTATCCCGGGGGCGCCCACTGAAGCTTTCTTT
TRBJ2-7 TRBD1 TRBV9 - CASSVTPGQGYEQYF TGTGCCAGCAGCGTTACTCCGGGACAGGGCTACGAGCAGTACTTC
TRBJ2-5 TRBD2 TRBV29-1 - CSVEFLAGVQETQYF TGCAGCGTTGAATTTTTAGCGGGAGTCCAAGAGACCCAGTACTTC
TRBJ2-3 - TRBV18 - CASSLLRISTDTQYF TGTGCCAGCTCACTCCTCAGGATCAGCACAGATACGCAGTATTTT
TRBJ2-3 TRBD2 TRBV5-1 - CASSPGLAGTITDTQYF TGCGCCAGCAGCCCGGGACTAGCGGGAACAATAACAGATACGCAGTATTTT
TRBJ2-7 - TRBV11-2 - CASSYAPSRLVYEQYF TGTGCCAGCAGCTACGCGCCTAGCCGGCTAGTCTACGAGCAGTACTTC
TRBJ2-2 TRBD1 TRBV10-3 - CAISPTGGGTGELFF TGTGCCATCAGTCCGACAGGGGGCGGTACCGGGGAGCTGTTTTTT
TRBJ1-3 - TRBV6-1 - CASSEWGGSGNTIYF TGTGCCAGCAGTGAGTGGGGTGGTTCTGGAAACACCATATATTTT
TRBJ2-1 TRBD2 TRBV6-4 - CASSKRELQGEQFF TGTGCCAGCAGTAAGCGGGAGCTTCAAGGTGAGCAGTTCTTC
TRBJ2-5 TRBD2 TRBV27 - CASSPGTSGSGETQYF TGTGCCAGCAGTCCAGGGACTAGCGGGAGTGGGGAGACCCAGTACTTC
TRBJ1-4 TRBD1 TRBV18 once CASSFRGQGSEKLFF TGTGCCAGCTCGTTCCGCGGACAGGGGAGTGAAAAACTGTTTTTT
TRBJ2-7 - TRBV5-6 - CASSLSSLGITYEQYF TGTGCCAGCAGCTTATCCAGCCTAGGGATTACCTACGAGCAGTACTTC
TRBJ2-1 - TRBV10-1 - CASSQGGVSEQFF TGCGCCAGCTCCCAAGGAGGGGTTAGTGAGCAGTTCTTC
TRBJ2-7 - TRBV15 - CATRPASDLRDYEQYF TGTGCCACCAGGCCGGCTAGCGATCTTCGAGACTACGAGCAGTACTTC
TRBJ2-3 - TRBV7-6 - CASSLVAGRDTDTQYF TGTGCCAGCAGCTTAGTTGCGGGGCGTGACACAGATACGCAGTATTTT
TRBJ1-5 - TRBV6-1 - CASSEAGPYSNQPQHF TGTGCCAGCAGTGAAGCAGGACCCTATAGCAATCAGCCCCAGCATTTT
TRBJ2-7 TRBD2 TRBV4-3 - CASSQGSGIAYEQYF TGCGCCAGCAGCCAAGGTAGCGGGATCGCCTACGAGCAGTACTTC
TRBJ2-6 - TRBV29-1 - CSVGGASGANVLTF TGCAGCGTTGGGGGGGCCTCTGGGGCCAACGTCCTGACTTTC
TRBJ2-7 - TRBV29-1 once CSVDGGGEQYF TGCAGCGTTGACGGTGGAGGCGAGCAGTACTTC
TRBJ1-1 - TRBV5-1 - CASSLTRLDLSTEAFF TGCGCCAGCAGCTTGACGCGACTCGACTTGAGCACTGAAGCTTTCTTT
TRBJ1-3 - TRBV9 - CASSVDPGYSGNTIYF TGTGCCAGCAGCGTAGATCCAGGCTACTCTGGAAACACCATATATTTT
TRBJ2-1 TRBD2 TRBV5-1 - CASSLVVQGLAGNNEQFF TGCGCCAGCAGCTTGGTAGTGCAGGGACTAGCGGGAAACAATGAGCAGTTCTTC
TRBJ2-5 TRBD1 TRBV6-5 - CASSPFRDSLKTQYF TGTGCCAGCAGTCCATTCCGGGACAGCCTGAAGACCCAGTACTTC
TRBJ2-5 - TRBV7-3 - CASSLTEAETQYF TGTGCCAGCAGCTTAACAGAGGCAGAGACCCAGTACTTC
TRBJ2-1 TRBD2 TRBV11-2 - CASSPGKGIAGEFF TGTGCCAGCAGCCCAGGGAAGGGCATAGCGGGAGAGTTCTTC
TRBJ1-4 - TRBV6-6 - CASQHPMGGTNEKLFF TGTGCCAGCCAACACCCCATGGGGGGAACTAATGAAAAACTGTTTTTT
TRBJ2-7 TRBD1 TRBV28 - CASSPRGRSTYEQYF TGTGCCAGCAGTCCCAGGGGGCGGTCGACCTACGAGCAGTACTTC
TRBJ1-3 - TRBV6-1 - CAARLLSGNTIYF TGTGCCGCGAGACTGCTCTCTGGAAACACCATATATTTT
TRBJ1-5 - TRBV4-1 - CASSQGMGPEPSNQPQHF TGCGCCAGCAGCCAAGGAATGGGGCCCGAGCCTAGCAATCAGCCCCAGCATTTT
TRBJ1-5 - TRBV7-2 - CASSTLNQPQHF TGTGCCAGCAGCACGCTAAATCAGCCCCAGCATTTT
TRBJ2-2 - TRBV7-6 - CASSYLGTQNTGELFF TGTGCCAGCAGCTACCTCGGGACACAAAACACCGGGGAGCTGTTTTTT
TRBJ2-2 - TRBV7-9 - CASSFLTRNTGELFF TGTGCCAGCAGCTTCTTAACACGGAACACCGGGGAGCTGTTTTTT
TRBJ1-3 - TRBV6-1 - CASSPGRSSGNTIYF TGTGCCAGCAGTCCTGGACGGAGCTCTGGAAACACCATATATTTT
TRBJ1-3 TRBD1 TRBV18 - CASSPLQGETGNTIYF TGTGCCAGCTCACCATTACAGGGGGAGACTGGAAACACCATATATTTT
TRBJ2-3 - TRBV19 - CASSIGQTTDTQYF TGTGCCAGTAGTATCGGCCAGACCACAGATACGCAGTATTTT
TRBJ2-1 - TRBV7-9 - CASSLVSLENEQFF TGTGCCAGCAGCTTAGTATCGTTGGAGAATGAGCAGTTCTTC
TRBJ2-3 - TRBV4-1 - CASSHPAEITDTQYF TGCGCCAGCAGCCACCCTGCTGAAATCACAGATACGCAGTATTTT
TRBJ2-7 - TRBV30 - CAWGHGTSYEQYF TGTGCCTGGGGCCATGGGACCTCCTACGAGCAGTACTTC
TRBJ2-1 TRBD2 TRBV13 once CASSTRTSGRYNEQFF TGTGCCAGCAGCACTCGGACTAGCGGGAGGTACAATGAGCAGTTCTTC
TRBJ2-6 - TRBV7-2 - CASSPLIMISGANVLTF TGTGCCAGCAGCCCCTTAATCATGATCTCTGGGGCCAACGTCCTGACTTTC